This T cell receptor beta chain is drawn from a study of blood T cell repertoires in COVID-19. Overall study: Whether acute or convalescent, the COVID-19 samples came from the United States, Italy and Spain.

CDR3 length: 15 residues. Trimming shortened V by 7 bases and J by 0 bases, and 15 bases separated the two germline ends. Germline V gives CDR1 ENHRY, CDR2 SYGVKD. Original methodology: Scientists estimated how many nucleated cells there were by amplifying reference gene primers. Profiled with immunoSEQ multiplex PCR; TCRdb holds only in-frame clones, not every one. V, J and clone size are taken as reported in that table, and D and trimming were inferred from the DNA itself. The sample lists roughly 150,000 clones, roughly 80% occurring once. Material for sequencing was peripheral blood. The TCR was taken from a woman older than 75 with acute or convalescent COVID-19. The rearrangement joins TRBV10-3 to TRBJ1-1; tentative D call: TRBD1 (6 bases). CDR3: CAIKGGGKMNTEAFF. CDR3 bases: TGTGCCATCAAGGGGGGGGGAAAAATGAACACTGAAGCTTTCTTT.